The rows below give T cell receptor beta chains drawn from one sample of a study of T cells in narcolepsy. Using immunoSEQ multiplex PCR, the repertoire was profiled, and TCRdb retains in-frame clones only, with some absent. The sample yields fewer than 30,000 clones, 85% seen once. The material sequenced was CD45RA- memory CD4+ T cells from PBMCs. Receptors originate from a human donor with narcolepsy. The conserved cysteine and the conserved F or W are not part of the CDR3 here. The order of the fields is V gene, D gene, CDR3 protein. D genes are given only for firm matches.

TRBV6-1,TRBD1,ASSPSGQRRNEQF
TRBV10-3,TRBD2,AISDPGGGRGYEQY
TRBV5-1,NA,ASSPQAHNEKLF
TRBV19,NA,ASRPRGPRFEAF
TRBV9,TRBD1,ASSVRTGGNGYT
TRBV28,NA,ASSYLYQGVSNQPQH
TRBV4-2,TRBD1,ASSQDLAGGDSFPGANVLT
TRBV6-5,TRBD1,ASSYSGTGQTDTQY
TRBV5-1,TRBD2,ASSSTIAGGLGQF
TRBV9,TRBD1,ASSATPQGIENTIY
TRBV9,NA,ASTHLQGRTGELF
TRBV6-1,TRBD2,ASLRLAGEQY
TRBV6-1,TRBD1,ASTYGQGRTEAF
TRBV11-1,TRBD1,ASSRGQGVNYGYT
TRBV13,TRBD1,ASSLGQGAKAF
TRBV4-2,TRBD1,ASSQESGDRVGNEQF
TRBV18,TRBD2,ASSESSGPYEQY
TRBV9,NA,ASSVAFGNTGELF
TRBV4-2,TRBD2,ASSQDTRGRGSYEQY
TRBV11-2,NA,ASSVNLYRSSGNTIY
TRBV19,TRBD2,ASNRAGGPDTQY
TRBV6-6,TRBD1,ASIKDRGIETQY
TRBV12-2,NA,ASRFRAESTDTQY
TRBV5-1,NA,ASSLGGAGSTDTQY
TRBV19,TRBD1,ASSGQGRGNTIY
TRBV2,NA,ASNRERNTEAF
TRBV15,NA,ATSRGSSGNTIY
TRBV19,NA,ASRGVNFGNQPQH
TRBV5-1,NA,ASMGSSYNEQF
TRBV30,NA,AWNTEETQY
TRBV10-1,NA,ATPVVGGLVRNTEAF
TRBV7-9,NA,ASSPVPETVGELF
TRBV5-1,TRBD1,ASSPRDRGNTIY
TRBV5-4,NA,ASSPRGIGANVLT
TRBV5-1,NA,ASSLGGSGSTEAF
TRBV6-4,NA,ASRPPGQGGEAF
TRBV6-1,TRBD1,ASETDRALNQPQH
TRBV14,TRBD1,ASSRTGNTEAF
TRBV7-9,NA,ASSTLRTTNEKLF
TRBV20-1,NA,SASLAGEQY
TRBV19,NA,ASSTQGIFDEQY